Shown below are 24 T cell receptor beta chains from a single sample sequenced in a study of chemoradiotherapy in HPV16-positive cancers. Produced via immunoSEQ multiplex PCR; TCRdb's table is partial and in-frame only. The table has around 40,000 clones, 65% to 80% seen once; the top ten hold 4.5% to 6.5%. The specimen was blood, collected from a patient who underwent chemoradiotherapy. The receptors here all came from a human donor with HPV-associated anogenital cancer.

The chain recombines TRBV5-4 with TRBJ2-1; D remains ambiguous. Between the trimmed V and J ends, which lost 0 bases and 7 bases, there was a span of 14 bases. Per the germline V gene, CDR1 is SGHNT and CDR2 is YYREEE (reference sequence). This CDR3 is 15 amino acids long. CDR3 sequence: CASSLEGPHGNEQFF. The CDR3 DNA sequence: TGTGCCAGCAGCTTGGAGGGCCCCCATGGGAATGAGCAGTTCTTC.

The rearrangement links TRBV11-3 to TRBJ2-2, with D unclear. There are 18 residues in the CDR3. In germline, CDR1 is SGHNT, CDR2 YENEEA. With 0 bases removed from V and 1 base from J, the gap between germline ends came to 15 bases. The CDR3 nucleotides are TGTGCCAGCAGCTTAGATTTTCCCTCCAGGTTGAACACCGGGGAGCTGTTTTTT. Its protein is CASSLDFPSRLNTGELFF.

This rearrangement joins TRBV5-8 to TRBJ1-2; 7 bases map to TRBD1. Germline lookup yields CDR1 SGHTS and CDR2 YDEGEE. V shed 0 bases, J shed 4 bases, and the junction held 3 bases outside the gene matches. The CDR3 has 14 residues. The CDR3 here is CASSLAGGAYGYTF. The DNA for the CDR3 is TGTGCCAGCAGCTTGGCAGGGGGGGCCTATGGCTACACCTTC.

This clone was seen only a few times. The chain joins TRBV6-5 to TRBJ2-3; no firm D call. The V gene's germline CDR1 is MNHEY and CDR2 SVGAGI. The CDR3 is 14 residues long. Trimming pared 2 bases from V and 2 bases from J, leaving 8 bases between. CDR3 sequence reads: CASSYAQVTDTQYF. Written as DNA, the CDR3 is TGTGCCAGCAGTTACGCCCAGGTCACAGATACGCAGTATTTT.

V usage is TRBV18 and J usage is TRBJ1-4; no clear D. V was clipped by 2 bases and J by 4 bases, with 11 bases between them. The CDR3 loop spans 15 amino acids. Germline V gene sequence: CDR1 KGHSH, CDR2 LQKENI. CDR3 protein: CASSPYTDINEKLFF. CDR3 nucleotides: TGTGCCAGCTCACCATACACGGATATTAATGAAAAACTGTTTTTT.

The V and J genes are TRBV13 and TRBJ2-7; tentative D call: TRBD1 (6 bases). The ends were cut back, 5 bases at V and 1 base at J, with 9 bases in the middle. There are 13 residues in the CDR3. The germline gives CDR1 PRHDT, CDR2 FYEKMQ (reference sequence). The CDR3 spells CASSIGQSYEQYF. In DNA, the CDR3 is TGTGCCAGCAGCATTGGACAGTCCTACGAGCAGTACTTC.

This rearrangement joins TRBV7-9 to TRBJ2-3; TRBD1 matches at 7 bases. V lost 7 bases and J lost 0; bases outside the gene matches: 7. Germline-derived CDR1 and CDR2 are SEHNR and FQNEAQ (reference sequence). The CDR3 is 15 residues long. The CDR3 region has the DNA TGTGCCAGCATCCCCGGGACAGCTAGCACAGATACGCAGTATTTT. Amino acid sequence: CASIPGTASTDTQYF.

A few counts support this clone. For the CDR3, the DNA is TGTGCCAGCAGTGAAGGACTAGCGGGGGGGCCGGGAGATACGCAGTATTTT. Its protein product is CASSEGLAGGPGDTQYF. V is TRBV5-6 and J is TRBJ2-3, with 15 bases lining up with TRBD2. The CDR3 is made up of 17 amino acids. Germline CDR1 SGHDT, CDR2 YYEEEE. The ends lost 5 bases at V and 5 bases at J; junction bases unmatched: 9.

This clone has only one observation. The chain is built from TRBV28 and TRBJ1-3; TRBD1 aligns across 8 bases. The trim removed 6 bases at V and 1 base at J, leaving 11 bases unmatched. The germline CDR1 and CDR2 sequences are MDHEN and SYDVKM. The length of the CDR3 is 17 residues. The CDR3 loop is CASRPGDRGRSGNTIYF. The CDR3 region has the DNA TGTGCCAGCAGGCCTGGTGACAGGGGTCGATCTGGAAACACCATATATTTT.

The chain joins TRBV7-2 to TRBJ2-5; D possibly corresponds to TRBD2 (5 bases). Germline V gene data show CDR1 as SGHTA and CDR2 as FQGNSA. The CDR3 consists of 13 residues. V lost 5 bases and J 1 base, leaving 8 bases between the germline ends. CDR3 nucleotide sequence: TGTGCCAGCAGCGGGAGTACCCAAGAGACCCAGTACTTC. Amino acids: CASSGSTQETQYF.

CDR3 amino acids: CASSYSGTGRDTQYF. CDR3 nucleotide sequence: TGTGCCAGCAGCTATTCCGGGACAGGGAGGGATACGCAGTATTTT. The J gene is TRBJ2-3, the V gene TRBV6-5, with 9 positions matching TRBD1. Germline-derived CDR1 and CDR2 are MNHEY and SVGAGI. The J segment lost 6 bases and the V segment lost 6 bases, leaving 10 bases of the junction unmatched. This CDR3 is 15 amino acids long.

This sequence joins TRBV7-9 and TRBJ2-6; D is ambiguous. This CDR3 has 13 residues. Germline CDR1 SEHNR, CDR2 FQNEAQ (reference sequence). With 7 bases removed from V and 4 bases from J, the gap between germline ends came to 8 bases. The CDR3 sequence is CASTFRGANVLTF. CDR3 DNA sequence: TGTGCCAGCACCTTTCGAGGGGCCAACGTCCTGACTTTC.

The V call is TRBV19, the J call TRBJ2-2; D perhaps matches TRBD2 (6 bases). Per germline, CDR1 LNHDA and CDR2 SQIVND (reference sequence). The CDR3 has 15 residues. V lost 1 base, J lost 4 bases, and 10 bases lay in between. The CDR3 nucleotides are TGTGCCAGTAGTATAGTCGAGGGAGGCACCGGGGAGCTGTTTTTT. The encoded protein is CASSIVEGGTGELFF.

This rearrangement joins TRBV11-2 to TRBJ2-7, with D tentatively TRBD1 (6 bases). Between the trimmed V and J ends, which lost 2 bases and 2 bases, there was a span of 10 bases. The germline V gene has CDR1 SGHAT and CDR2 FQNNGV. The CDR3 length is 14 residues. DNA for the CDR3: TGTGCCAGCAGCTTAACAGGGTTGGCCTACGAGCAGTACTTC. Translated, it gives CASSLTGLAYEQYF.

The chain joins TRBV7-9 to TRBJ2-2; 8 bases fit TRBD2. This CDR3 contains 16 residues. Germline CDR1 and CDR2: SEHNR and FQNEAQ (reference sequence). The ends lost 5 bases at V and 6 bases at J; junction bases unmatched: 11. CDR3 DNA sequence: TGTGCCAGCAGCCCGCGGGTAGCGGGGACCCCCGGGGAGCTGTTTTTT. Translated, it gives CASSPRVAGTPGELFF.

The V and J genes are TRBV7-3 and TRBJ2-2; 8 bases are a match to TRBD2. The CDR3 spans 15 residues. CDR1 is SGHTA and CDR2 is FQGTGA in the germline V gene. The junction had 8 bases not matched to a gene; V was cut back by 5 bases and J by 6 bases. CDR3 bases: TGTGCCAGCAGCCCCATTATAGCGGGGTCCGGGGAGCTGTTTTTT. Translating it yields CASSPIIAGSGELFF.

The V gene is TRBV9, the J gene TRBJ1-3; perhaps TRBD1 as D (5 bases). The CDR3 is made up of 14 amino acids. Germline V gene lookup returns CDR1 SGDLS and CDR2 YYNGEE. V lost 6 bases, J lost 0 bases, and 10 bases lay in between. CDR3 sequence: CASKEGSSGNTIYF. The CDR3 bases are TGTGCCAGCAAGGAGGGGAGCTCTGGAAACACCATATATTTT.

This chain links TRBV11-3 with TRBJ2-3; D could derive from TRBD1 or TRBD2 (5 bases each). In germline, CDR1 is SGHNT, CDR2 YENEEA. The CDR3 length is 16 residues. The V end was cut by 6 bases, the J end by 1 base, with 17 bases between. Written as DNA, the CDR3 is TGTGCCAGCAGTTTTATCCCGGGACCTTGCACAGATACGCAGTATTTT. Translation gives CASSFIPGPCTDTQYF. The complete variable domain, with remaining parts taken from reference TRBV11-3 and TRBJ2-3, reads EAGVVQSPRYKIIEKKQPVAFWCNPISGHNTLYWYLQNLGQGPELLIRYENEEAVDDSQLPKDRFSAERLKGVDSTLKIQPAELGDSAVYLCASSFIPGPCTDTQYFGPGTRLTVL.

This clone was detected only a few times. The chain is built from TRBV2 and TRBJ1-2; unclear D gene. Germline-derived CDR1 and CDR2 are SNHLY and FYNNEI. The CDR3 is 13 residues long. V was pared by 6 bases and J by 6 bases, with 14 bases between. The CDR3 protein is CASREVPQDGYTF. In DNA, the CDR3 is TGTGCCAGCAGGGAGGTTCCTCAGGATGGCTACACCTTC. Full variable domain (outside the CDR3, taken from reference TRBV2 and TRBJ1-2): EPEVTQTPSHQVTQMGQEVILRCVPISNHLYFYWYRQILGQKVEFLVSFYNNEISEKSEIFDDQFSVERPDGSNFTLKIRSTKLEDSAMYFCASREVPQDGYTFGSGTRLTVV.

The count of this clone is one. This rearrangement joins TRBV18 to TRBJ1-6; D is perhaps TRBD1 (5 bases). Deletions cut 3 bases from V and 4 bases from J, with 13 bases between. Germline CDR1 KGHSH, CDR2 LQKENI. The CDR3 totals 16 residues. CDR3 in amino acids: CASSPTSGVYNSPLHF. The CDR3 DNA follows: TGTGCCAGCTCACCCACTTCGGGGGTGTATAATTCACCCCTCCACTTT.

This rearrangement joins TRBV19 to TRBJ2-4; D tentatively reads TRBD1 or TRBD2 (6 bases each). Germline-derived CDR1 and CDR2 are LNHDA and SQIVND (reference sequence). The CDR3 is 15 residues long. Trimming shortened V by 4 bases and J by 8 bases, and 18 bases separated the two germline ends. CDR3 bases: TGTGCCAGTAGTACATGGGGGGCCCTGATTGACATTCAGTACTTC. It is translated as CASSTWGALIDIQYF.

The sample holds one count of this clone. This chain links TRBV6-9 with TRBJ2-5; D gene ambiguous. The CDR3 extends over 15 amino acids. The ends were cut back, 1 base at V and 0 bases at J, with 9 bases in the middle. In germline, CDR1 is MNHGY, CDR2 SVAAGI. DNA for the CDR3: TGTGCCAGCAGTTATTTCTTAGAGTACCAAGAGACCCAGTACTTC. Residues: CASSYFLEYQETQYF.

The rearrangement joins TRBV7-9 to TRBJ2-7, with 8 nucleotides matching TRBD2. Germline V gives CDR1 SEHNR, CDR2 FQNEAQ (reference sequence). The CDR3 totals 14 residues. Unmatched junction bases numbered 4, after V lost 3 bases and J lost 3 bases. The CDR3 sequence: CASSFSAGGYEQYF. The CDR3 bases are TGTGCCAGCAGCTTTTCTGCGGGGGGCTACGAGCAGTACTTC.

J is TRBJ1-1 and V is TRBV5-4; tentative D call: TRBD1 (6 bases). Germline CDR1 and CDR2: SGHNT and YYREEE (reference sequence). The CDR3 loop spans 12 amino acids. The V end lost 7 bases, the J end lost 0 bases, and 7 bases lay between the germline ends. CDR3 sequence reads: CASGQLNTEAFF. In DNA, the CDR3 is TGTGCCAGCGGACAGCTGAACACTGAAGCTTTCTTT.